Listed below are T cell receptor beta chains from one sample, sequenced in a study of T cell repertoires in cytomegalovirus infection. The antigens of these receptors remain unknown. TCRdb redid the calling of the reads with MiXCR, one entry per CDR3 protein. The repertoire holds roughly 78,000 distinct CDR3 sequences, 35% to 45% seen once, with approximately 95% in the top ten. Sequences were derived from CD8+ T cells from cultured PBMCs, sampled from culture after CMV antigen stimulation. The receptor set was obtained from a human donor in good health (CMV status not recorded). Some clones in this sample may be carry-over from other donors' samples. Each CDR3 is given with its conserved first and last residue. D genes are given only for firm matches. Clone size is stated in some rows and not others, as once, few, many or a class when expanded.

v_call: TRBV7-2; j_call: TRBJ1-6; clone_size: few; d_call: NA; cdr3_nt: TGTGCCAGCAGCCATGGAGCCACGGGACCCCTCCACTTT; cdr3_aa: CASSHGATGPLHF
v_call: TRBV7-6; j_call: TRBJ1-2; clone_size: NA; d_call: NA; cdr3_nt: TGTGCCAGCAGCCATATACGGGACCGCAGGACCTTC; cdr3_aa: CASSHIRDRRTF
v_call: TRBV19; j_call: TRBJ1-1; clone_size: few; d_call: NA; cdr3_nt: TGTGCCAGTAGTGCCGGGACTTTAACCGAGGGGAACACTGAAGCTTTCTTT; cdr3_aa: CASSAGTLTEGNTEAFF
v_call: TRBV9; j_call: TRBJ1-3; clone_size: few; d_call: NA; cdr3_nt: TGTGCCAGCAGCGTATCGGGTGGGACTACTGGAAACACCATATATTTT; cdr3_aa: CASSVSGGTTGNTIYF
v_call: TRBV7-9; j_call: TRBJ1-4; clone_size: few; d_call: NA; cdr3_nt: TGTGCCAGCAGCCCCGGACCCACTAATGAAAAACTGTTTTTT; cdr3_aa: CASSPGPTNEKLFF
v_call: TRBV29-1; j_call: TRBJ1-2; clone_size: NA; d_call: TRBD1; cdr3_nt: TGCAGCGTGACAGGGCCCAGAGGCTACACCTTC; cdr3_aa: CSVTGPRGYTF
v_call: TRBV7-2; j_call: TRBJ1-1; clone_size: few; d_call: NA; cdr3_nt: TGTGCCAGCAGTCCAATGGGGGGGTCACACAAAGCTTTCTTT; cdr3_aa: CASSPMGGSHKAFF
v_call: TRBV12-3/TRBV12-4; j_call: TRBJ1-4; clone_size: NA; d_call: TRBD1; cdr3_nt: TGTGCCAGCAGCCCTGGGACAGGGTCTAATGAAAAACTGTTTTTT; cdr3_aa: CASSPGTGSNEKLFF
v_call: TRBV5-3; j_call: TRBJ2-6; clone_size: NA; d_call: NA; cdr3_nt: TGTGCCAGCAGTTCGACGAGAGGGGCCAACGTCCTGACTTTC; cdr3_aa: CASSSTRGANVLTF
v_call: TRBV6-6; j_call: TRBJ2-1; clone_size: NA; d_call: NA; cdr3_nt: TGTGCCAGCAGTTACTCTCATGAGCAGTTCTTC; cdr3_aa: CASSYSHEQFF
v_call: TRBV20-1; j_call: TRBJ2-7; clone_size: NA; d_call: TRBD2; cdr3_nt: TGCAGTGCTAGAAGGACTAGCGTATACGAGCAGTACTTC; cdr3_aa: CSARRTSVYEQYF
v_call: TRBV27; j_call: TRBJ1-5; clone_size: NA; d_call: NA; cdr3_nt: TGTGCCAGCGCCGATTTGGGGGGTCATCAGCCCCAGCATTTT; cdr3_aa: CASADLGGHQPQHF
v_call: TRBV6-2/TRBV6-3; j_call: TRBJ2-2; clone_size: once; d_call: NA; cdr3_nt: TGTGCCAGCAGTTACTTCCGAGACGGCACCGGGGAGCTGTTTTTT; cdr3_aa: CASSYFRDGTGELFF
v_call: TRBV6-1; j_call: TRBJ1-4; clone_size: NA; d_call: TRBD1; cdr3_nt: TGTGCCAGCAGTGAAGAGGGGGCAGGGAGCGAAAAACTGTTTTTT; cdr3_aa: CASSEEGAGSEKLFF
v_call: TRBV7-6; j_call: TRBJ2-3; clone_size: few; d_call: NA; cdr3_nt: TGTGCCAGCAGCTTTAGTGGGGGCACAGATACGCAGTATTTT; cdr3_aa: CASSFSGGTDTQYF
v_call: TRBV5-1; j_call: TRBJ2-7; clone_size: NA; d_call: NA; cdr3_nt: TGCGCCAGCAGCCAAACGCCGACGGGTGGCTTAAGCGAGCAGTACTTC; cdr3_aa: CASSQTPTGGLSEQYF
v_call: TRBV7-6; j_call: TRBJ2-7; clone_size: few; d_call: NA; cdr3_nt: TGTGCCAGCAGCCCAGGGGGGAGCTCCTACGAGCAGTACTTC; cdr3_aa: CASSPGGSSYEQYF
v_call: TRBV12-3/TRBV12-4; j_call: TRBJ1-2; clone_size: NA; d_call: TRBD1; cdr3_nt: TGTGCCAGCAGCATAGGGGGCGCGGATGGCTACACCTTC; cdr3_aa: CASSIGGADGYTF
v_call: TRBV7-9; j_call: TRBJ2-1; clone_size: many; d_call: NA; cdr3_nt: TGTGCCAGCAGCTCGGGACTTGGCGCGAGCTCCTACAATGAGCAGTTCTTC; cdr3_aa: CASSSGLGASSYNEQFF
v_call: TRBV29-1; j_call: TRBJ2-7; clone_size: NA; d_call: TRBD1; cdr3_nt: TGCAGCGCCCGGATAGGGGGCGCGTACGAGCAGTACTTC; cdr3_aa: CSARIGGAYEQYF
v_call: TRBV6-1; j_call: TRBJ2-7; clone_size: NA; d_call: NA; cdr3_nt: TGTGCCAGCGGGTACGAGCAGTACTTC; cdr3_aa: CASGYEQYF
v_call: TRBV28; j_call: TRBJ1-2; clone_size: NA; d_call: TRBD1; cdr3_nt: TGTGCCACCCTGGACAGGGCATTCTATGGCTACACCTTC; cdr3_aa: CATLDRAFYGYTF
v_call: TRBV20-1; j_call: TRBJ2-7; clone_size: NA; d_call: NA; cdr3_nt: TGCAGTGCTAGAGACCGGAATGTGGGAGACTACGAGCAGTACTTC; cdr3_aa: CSARDRNVGDYEQYF
v_call: TRBV7-2; j_call: TRBJ2-1; clone_size: few; d_call: TRBD1; cdr3_nt: TGTGCCAGCAGCTTAGCTCCGGGACAGGGGGGGCATGAGCAGTTCTTC; cdr3_aa: CASSLAPGQGGHEQFF
v_call: TRBV5-6; j_call: TRBJ2-1; clone_size: NA; d_call: TRBD2; cdr3_nt: TGTGCCAGCTCCCTCGGCGGGGAGGGCAATGAGCAGTTCTTC; cdr3_aa: CASSLGGEGNEQFF
v_call: TRBV6-1; j_call: TRBJ2-1; clone_size: NA; d_call: NA; cdr3_nt: TGTGCCAGCAGTTCCCGGGGTTACAATGAGCAGTTCTTC; cdr3_aa: CASSSRGYNEQFF
v_call: TRBV9; j_call: TRBJ2-7; clone_size: few; d_call: NA; cdr3_nt: TGTGCCAGCAGCGTAGCCGGGGATTGGGCCGAGCAGTACTTC; cdr3_aa: CASSVAGDWAEQYF
v_call: TRBV11-1; j_call: TRBJ2-7; clone_size: once; d_call: NA; cdr3_nt: TGTGCCAGCAGCCTGACCCACAGGGAGGACTACGAGCAGTACTTC; cdr3_aa: CASSLTHREDYEQYF
v_call: TRBV11-2; j_call: TRBJ2-3; clone_size: few; d_call: NA; cdr3_nt: TGTGCCAGCAGCTTAGCCCTCACAGATACGCAGTATTTT; cdr3_aa: CASSLALTDTQYF
v_call: TRBV7-3; j_call: TRBJ1-2; clone_size: NA; d_call: NA; cdr3_nt: TGTGCCAGCAGTCGCGAGAGTGCCCCCTATGGCTACACCTTC; cdr3_aa: CASSRESAPYGYTF
v_call: TRBV4-3; j_call: TRBJ2-7; clone_size: few; d_call: TRBD1; cdr3_nt: TGCGCCAGCAGCCAAGATAGGACAGGGGGCTACGAGCAGTACTTC; cdr3_aa: CASSQDRTGGYEQYF
v_call: TRBV27; j_call: TRBJ2-7; clone_size: NA; d_call: NA; cdr3_nt: TGTGCCAGCAGTCCGGGCCGAAACTACGAGCAGTACTTC; cdr3_aa: CASSPGRNYEQYF
v_call: TRBV4-3; j_call: TRBJ2-1; clone_size: NA; d_call: NA; cdr3_nt: TGCGCCAGCAGCCAAGAACAGGGCGCGTATGAGCAGTTCTTC; cdr3_aa: CASSQEQGAYEQFF
v_call: TRBV12-3/TRBV12-4; j_call: TRBJ2-7; clone_size: few; d_call: NA; cdr3_nt: TGTGCCAGCAGTTTCGGACAGTCCTACGAGCAGTACTTC; cdr3_aa: CASSFGQSYEQYF